The 29 T cell receptor beta chains below were found in one sample sequenced in a study of blood T cells in healthy people across ages. The second PCR ran about 6 to 12 cycles with a sample-barcoded 5' primer and J-beta primers. TCRdb reanalysed the 5' RACE reads using MiXCR and keeps one entry per CDR3 protein. The sample lists around 600,000 distinct CDR3 sequences; more than 45% were seen once. The sample was blood. The receptors stem from a man aged 80 or over in good health.

This clonotype was counted at least ten times. The chain employs TRBV6-5 and TRBJ2-3; D gene ambiguous. The CDR3 runs to 15 residues. CDR1 and CDR2 (germline): MNHEY, SVGAGI. Trimming cost V 2 bases and J 2 bases, with 11 bases left between them. CDR3 sequence: CASSYRNRFTDTQYF. In DNA, the CDR3 is TGTGCCAGCAGTTACAGAAATCGGTTCACAGATACGCAGTATTTT.

The V and J genes are TRBV7-6 and TRBJ2-1; TRBD2 matches at 10 bases. The CDR3 runs 15 residues. CDR1 SGHVS and CDR2 FNYEAQ come from the germline V gene. Trimming removed 7 bases from V and 6 bases from J; junction bases left unmatched: 9. CDR3 amino acids: CASMSLAGSSNEQFF. The CDR3, as DNA: TGTGCCAGCATGTCACTAGCGGGGTCAAGCAATGAGCAGTTCTTC.

The CDR3 DNA reads as TGCAGCGTTGAAAAGGGGACCGCCAGATCCTACAATGAGCAGTTCTTC. Encoded protein: CSVEKGTARSYNEQFF. The rearrangement joins TRBV29-1 to TRBJ2-1; tentatively, D is TRBD1 or TRBD2 (5 bases each). There are 16 residues in the CDR3. Germline V gene sequence: CDR1 SQVTM, CDR2 ANQGSEA. V was trimmed by 2 bases and J by 1 base, leaving 15 bases between them.

The V and J genes are TRBV7-2 and TRBJ2-5; D is undetermined. CDR3 size: 15 residues. Trimming removed 6 bases at V and 2 bases at J, with 16 bases between. Germline assignment: CDR1 SGHTA and CDR2 FQGNSA. The CDR3 region is CASRRTAGPQETQYF. CDR3 bases: TGTGCCAGCAGGCGGACCGCCGGGCCACAAGAGACCCAGTACTTC.

The rearrangement joins TRBV6-5 to TRBJ1-2, with TRBD1 matching over 12 bases. CDR3 length: 15 amino acids. Per germline, CDR1 MNHEY and CDR2 SVGAGI. The junction had 5 bases not matched to a gene; V was cut back by 2 bases and J by 7 bases. CDR3 DNA: TGTGCCAGCAGTTACGTGGGACAGGGGGCCGGTGGCTACACCTTC. Protein: CASSYVGQGAGGYTF.

This clonotype was recorded at least ten times. J is TRBJ2-1 and V is TRBV4-3; maybe TRBD1 (5 bases). In germline, CDR1 is LGHNA, CDR2 YSLEER. The CDR3 is 16 amino acids. The V and J ends lost 1 base and 4 bases respectively, with 14 bases between them. The CDR3 reads CASSQGIGVIYNEQFF. For the CDR3, the DNA is TGCGCCAGCAGCCAAGGGATAGGGGTTATTTACAATGAGCAGTTCTTC.

This clonotype was recorded a few times. This chain links TRBV18 with TRBJ2-6; no clear D gene. V lost 3 bases and J 2 bases, leaving 11 bases between the germline ends. The length of the CDR3 is 16 residues. Germline V gene sequence: CDR1 KGHSH, CDR2 LQKENI. CDR3 loop: CASSPIPGAGANVLTF. The DNA of the CDR3 is TGTGCCAGCTCACCCATCCCGGGCGCTGGGGCCAACGTCCTGACTTTC.

The table lists this clonotype with a few counts. The chain is built from TRBV6-5 and TRBJ2-2, with D perhaps TRBD2 (7 bases). CDR3 length: 19 residues. Germline CDR1 and CDR2: MNHEY and SVGAGI. V was pared by 0 bases and J by 4 bases, with 21 bases between. For the CDR3, the DNA is TGTGCCAGCAGTTACTCGAAGAGGCGTAAGGGGGAGGGCACCGGGGAGCTGTTTTTT. Translated, it gives CASSYSKRRKGEGTGELFF.

The chain joins TRBV24-1 to TRBJ2-1; D unresolved. The length of the CDR3 is 15 residues. In germline, CDR1 is KGHDR, CDR2 SFDVKD. V lost 3 bases and J 4 bases, leaving 12 bases between the germline ends. Written as DNA, the CDR3 is TGTGCCACCAGTGATGAAATTAAGGGTTACAATGAGCAGTTCTTC. Its protein is CATSDEIKGYNEQFF.

As for this clonotype: A read error may be the cause here, since a much bigger clone is one base away. V usage is TRBV6-6 and J usage is TRBJ1-1; no firm D call. Looked up from germline, CDR1 is MNHNY and CDR2 is SVGAGI (reference sequence). The CDR3 length is 14 residues. The CDR3 DNA reads TGTTCCAGCAGTCCGGAATTGGCGAACACTGAAGCTTTCTTT. It is translated as CSSSPELANTEAFF.

This chain joins TRBV4-1 and TRBJ2-1, with D unclear. V lost 0 bases and J lost 4, with 7 bases in between. The CDR3 is 14 amino acids. Per germline, CDR1 MGHRA and CDR2 YSYEKL. The CDR3 coding sequence is TGCGCCAGCAGCCAAGACAGTCAATACAATGAGCAGTTCTTC. Amino acid sequence: CASSQDSQYNEQFF.

This clonotype was seen a few times. The rearrangement uses TRBV5-1 and TRBJ2-5; D is undetermined. V was pared by 1 base and J by 0 bases, with 10 bases between. CDR1 is SGHRS, CDR2 YFSETQ, per germline. The CDR3 is 15 residues long. CDR3 residues: CASSLNGRYQETQYF. For the CDR3, the DNA is TGCGCCAGCAGCTTGAACGGCAGGTACCAAGAGACCCAGTACTTC.

V usage is TRBV6-5 and J usage is TRBJ2-7; D is possibly TRBD1 or TRBD2 (5 bases each). CDR3 length equals 14 residues. Trimming pared 0 bases from V and 6 bases from J, leaving 12 bases between. Germline lookup yields CDR1 MNHEY and CDR2 SVGAGI. The chain's CDR3 is CASSYSGTMGEQYF. The CDR3 DNA is TGTGCCAGCAGTTACTCCGGGACGATGGGCGAGCAGTACTTC.

This sequence joins TRBV6-1 and TRBJ2-5; 7 nucleotides agree with TRBD1. Per germline, CDR1 MNHNS and CDR2 SASEGT. This CDR3 has 15 amino acids. V trimming: 2 bases; J trimming: 0 bases; junction bases outside the gene matches: 3. The CDR3 here is CASSENRGYQETQYF. The CDR3 DNA sequence: TGTGCCAGCAGTGAAAACAGGGGATACCAAGAGACCCAGTACTTC.

The chain recombines TRBV20-1 with TRBJ2-7; D ambiguous. Between the trimmed V and J ends, which lost 0 bases and 3 bases, there was a span of 18 bases. Germline V gene data show CDR1 as DFQATT and CDR2 as SNEGSKA (reference sequence). The CDR3 has 16 amino acids. The DNA of the CDR3 is TGCAGTGCTAGAGACCCTTTTGGGAAGAGTGGCTACGAGCAGTACTTC. Residues: CSARDPFGKSGYEQYF.

This clonotype was recorded a few times. This chain links TRBV11-2 with TRBJ2-3; TRBD1 matches 7 bases. V lost 4 bases to trimming and J lost 5 bases; unmatched junction nucleotides: 3. The CDR3 has 13 residues. Germline V lookup: CDR1 SGHAT, CDR2 FQNNGV. In DNA, the CDR3 is TGTGCCAGCAGCTATACAGGGGTAGATACGCAGTATTTT. It translates to CASSYTGVDTQYF.

The chain links TRBV7-2 to TRBJ2-7, with 10 bases lining up with TRBD2. Germline loops: CDR1 SGHTA, CDR2 FQGNSA. Germline trimming cut 1 base from V and 4 bases from J; bases unmatched to any gene: 7. The CDR3 contains 16 residues. In nucleotides, the CDR3 is TGTGCCAGCAGCTTAGAGCGGGGGGGCTTTACGTACGAGCAGTACTTC. Protein: CASSLERGGFTYEQYF.

This clonotype was seen only once. This sequence joins TRBV6-2 or TRBV6-3 and TRBJ2-7, with TRBD1 matching 7 bases. Germline lookup yields CDR1 MNHEY and CDR2 SVGEGT. The CDR3 length is 14 residues. V shed 10 bases and J 3 bases; nucleotides not matched to a gene: 12. The CDR3 spells CAIRPGQTYYEQYF. In DNA, the CDR3 is TGTGCCATCAGACCGGGACAGACCTACTACGAGCAGTACTTC.

The genes are TRBV4-1 and TRBJ2-5, with TRBD1 identical over 10 bases. The CDR3 has 15 residues. V was clipped by 6 bases and J by 4 bases; unmatched bases: 8. Germline V CDR1 and CDR2: MGHRA, YSYEKL. CDR3 amino acids: CASSRTGQGLETQYF. DNA for the CDR3: TGCGCCAGCAGTCGAACGGGACAGGGGTTAGAGACCCAGTACTTC.

In its sample, this clonotype was seen many times. V is TRBV6-5 and J is TRBJ2-2, with D unclear. Trimming stripped 6 bases from V and 7 bases from J, with 9 bases between. The CDR3 covers 12 residues. Looked up from germline, CDR1 is MNHEY and CDR2 is SVGAGI. The CDR3 nucleotides are TGTGCCAGCAGCCCACGCGGCGGGGAGCTGTTTTTT. It specifies CASSPRGGELFF.

This chain links TRBV28 with TRBJ1-2, with 9 bases fitting TRBD1. The CDR3 sequence is 13 residues long. The V gene's germline CDR1 is MDHEN and CDR2 SYDVKM. Unmatched junction bases numbered 10, after V lost 10 bases and J lost 7 bases. The DNA for the CDR3 is TGTGCCACCTGGACGCCGGACAGGGGTGGCTACACCTTC. Its translation is CATWTPDRGGYTF.

The chain carries TRBV6-2 or TRBV6-3 and TRBJ2-3; 8 bases align to TRBD2. CDR1 MNHEY and CDR2 SVGEGT come from the germline V gene. V shed 2 bases and J 0 bases; nucleotides not matched to a gene: 4. The CDR3 extends over 16 amino acids. CDR3 nucleotide sequence: TGTGCCAGCAGTTACACTAGCGGATCTAGCACAGATACGCAGTATTTT. Translated: CASSYTSGSSTDTQYF.

The sample holds one count of this clonotype. The CDR3 DNA sequence: TGTGCCAGCAGTTACCGCCAGAAGAGCACAGATACGCAGTATTTT. The encoded protein is CASSYRQKSTDTQYF. The chain joins TRBV6-2 or TRBV6-3 to TRBJ2-3, with D hard to call. The germline CDR1 and CDR2 sequences are MNHEY and SVGEGT. The V and J ends lost 2 bases and 0 bases respectively, with 9 bases between them. This CDR3 is built from 15 residues.

This clonotype was detected ten times or more. In DNA form, the CDR3 reads TGTGCCAGCAGTTACGGGACTAGCGGGAGGGCCGTGTTCGAGCAGTACTTC. This encodes CASSYGTSGRAVFEQYF. The chain recombines TRBV6-5 with TRBJ2-7; the match to TRBD2 covers 16 bases. CDR3 length: 17 residues. The trim removed 2 bases at V and 6 bases at J, leaving 7 bases unmatched. Germline V gives CDR1 MNHEY, CDR2 SVGAGI.

In this sample, this clonotype turned up a few times. The rearrangement uses TRBV7-2 and TRBJ2-6, with 7 positions matching TRBD1. V gave up 5 bases and J gave up 2 bases; unmatched junction bases: 6. CDR1 SGHTA and CDR2 FQGNSA come from the germline V gene. The CDR3 is 16 amino acids. As DNA, the CDR3 is TGTGCCAGCAGCAAGGGAACAGGGGCTGGGGCCAACGTCCTGACTTTC. It specifies CASSKGTGAGANVLTF.

The chain carries TRBV7-2 and TRBJ2-5, with 7 nucleotides matching TRBD1. CDR1 is SGHTA, CDR2 FQGNSA, per germline. Trimming removed 2 bases from V and 4 bases from J; junction bases left unmatched: 4. This CDR3 is built from 14 residues. The CDR3: CASSLHRGRETQYF. The DNA of the CDR3 is TGTGCCAGCAGCTTACACAGGGGACGAGAGACCCAGTACTTC.

This clonotype has at least ten counts. The chain uses TRBV20-1 and TRBJ2-7, with D unresolved. This CDR3 is 13 amino acids long. V lost 0 bases to trimming and J lost 3 bases, with 9 bases between them. Germline V gives CDR1 DFQATT, CDR2 SNEGSKA (reference sequence). The CDR3 sequence is CSARDPRSYEQYF. As DNA, the CDR3 is TGCAGTGCTAGAGATCCCCGGAGCTACGAGCAGTACTTC.

V is TRBV14 and J is TRBJ2-1; 9 nucleotides match TRBD1. With V trimmed by 1 base and J by 7 bases, 5 bases remained unmatched. CDR3 length: 15 amino acids. Germline CDR1 reads SGHDN; CDR2 reads FVKESK. The CDR3 region has the DNA TGTGCCAGCAGCCAAGGGGACAGGGCCGGTAATGAGCAGTTCTTC. It yields the protein CASSQGDRAGNEQFF.

This chain joins TRBV11-3 and TRBJ2-1; D gene uncertain. CDR1 is SGHNT, CDR2 YENEEA, per germline. CDR3 length: 12 residues. V lost 8 bases and J 5 bases, leaving 10 bases between the germline ends. CDR3 bases: TGTGCCAGCTCTAGGGAACACAATGAGCAGTTCTTC. Its translation is CASSREHNEQFF. The full variable domain, completed using reference TRBV11-3 and TRBJ2-1, is EAGVVQSPRYKIIEKKQPVAFWCNPISGHNTLYWYLQNLGQGPELLIRYENEEAVDDSQLPKDRFSAERLKGVDSTLKIQPAELGDSAVYLCASSREHNEQFFGPGTRLTVL.